The present T cell receptor beta chain was sequenced within a study of T cell changes during pregnancy in multiple sclerosis. Profiling relied on immunoSEQ multiplex PCR, and the TCRdb table lists in-frame clones only, not all of them. The repertoire holds more than 80,000 clones, with 90% to 95% as singletons. The CDR3 sequence is 16 residues long. The germline V gene has CDR1 MDHEN and CDR2 SYDVKM. With 3 bases removed from V and 2 bases from J, the gap between germline ends came to 14 bases. V and J are TRBV28 and TRBJ1-3; no firm D call. This clonotype was sampled from a female donor with multiple sclerosis, enrolled in a pregnancy study. The specimen was peripheral blood, collected in the second trimester of pregnancy. The CDR3 nucleotides are TGTGCCAGCAGTTTCGTCGCCATAGCGACTGGAAACACCATATATTTT. It codes for CASSFVAIATGNTIYF.